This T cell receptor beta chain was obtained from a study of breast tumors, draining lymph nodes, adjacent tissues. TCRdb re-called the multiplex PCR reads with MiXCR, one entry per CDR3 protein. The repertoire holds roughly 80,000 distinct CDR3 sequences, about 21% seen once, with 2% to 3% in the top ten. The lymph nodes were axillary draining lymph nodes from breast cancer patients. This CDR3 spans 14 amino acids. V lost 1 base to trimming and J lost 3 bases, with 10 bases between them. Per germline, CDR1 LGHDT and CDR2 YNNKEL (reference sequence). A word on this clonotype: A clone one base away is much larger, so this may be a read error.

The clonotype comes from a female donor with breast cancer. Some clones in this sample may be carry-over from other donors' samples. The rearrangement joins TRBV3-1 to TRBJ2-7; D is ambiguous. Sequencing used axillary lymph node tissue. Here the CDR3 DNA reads TGTGCCAGCAGCCAAGCTGACGGTGTCTACGAGCAGTACTTC. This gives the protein CASSQADGVYEQYF.